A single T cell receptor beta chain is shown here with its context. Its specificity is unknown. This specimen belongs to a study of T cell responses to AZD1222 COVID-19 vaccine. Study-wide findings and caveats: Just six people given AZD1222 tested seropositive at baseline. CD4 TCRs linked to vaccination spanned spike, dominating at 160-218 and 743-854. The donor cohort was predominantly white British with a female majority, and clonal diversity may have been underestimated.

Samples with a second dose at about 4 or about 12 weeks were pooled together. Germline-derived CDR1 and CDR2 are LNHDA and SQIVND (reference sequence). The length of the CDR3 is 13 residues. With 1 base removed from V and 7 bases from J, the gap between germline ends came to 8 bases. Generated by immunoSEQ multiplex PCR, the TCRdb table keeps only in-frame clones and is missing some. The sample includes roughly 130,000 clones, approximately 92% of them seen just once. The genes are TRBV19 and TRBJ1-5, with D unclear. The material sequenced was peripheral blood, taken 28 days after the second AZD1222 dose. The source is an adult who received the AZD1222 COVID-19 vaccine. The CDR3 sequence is CASSIGAQQPQHF. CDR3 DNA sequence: TGTGCCAGTAGTATAGGGGCGCAGCAGCCCCAGCATTTT.